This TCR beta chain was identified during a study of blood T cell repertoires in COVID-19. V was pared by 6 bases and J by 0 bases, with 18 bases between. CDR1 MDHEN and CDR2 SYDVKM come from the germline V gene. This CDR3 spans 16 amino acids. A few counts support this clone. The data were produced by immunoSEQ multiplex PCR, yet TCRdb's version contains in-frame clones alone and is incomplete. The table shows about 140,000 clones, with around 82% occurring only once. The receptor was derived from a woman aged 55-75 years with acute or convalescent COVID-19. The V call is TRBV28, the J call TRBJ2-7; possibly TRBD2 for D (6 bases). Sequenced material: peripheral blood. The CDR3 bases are TGTGCCAGCAGGGAGGGGTCAGGCTACGCCTCCTACGAGCAGTACTTC. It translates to CASREGSGYASYEQYF.